This TCR beta chain was retrieved from a study of CD8 T cells in Susac syndrome. The CDR3 has 13 amino acids. Trimming pared 6 bases from V and 1 base from J, leaving 9 bases between. The RNA input was 0.5 to 1 ug, and it was reverse transcribed with random hexamers. MiXCR, run by TCRdb on the immunoSEQ multiplex PCR reads, gives a single entry per CDR3 protein. Found here are around 200,000 distinct CDR3 sequences, 95% of them singletons; the top ten hold 0.07% to 0.095%. V is TRBV12-3 or TRBV12-4 and J is TRBJ1-1; the D is unclear. Sequencing was carried out using CD4+ T cells from PBMCs. This TCR came from a human donor with multiple sclerosis. CDR3 nucleotides: TGTGCCAGCAGGTTACGGGAGAACACTGAAGCTTTCTTT. Its protein product is CASRLRENTEAFF.